A single sample gave rise to the 18 T cell receptor beta chains below, sequenced in a study of OX40 agonist ivuxolimab in advanced cancers. Only in-frame clones appear in the TCRdb table, and some are missing; sequencing was by immunoSEQ multiplex PCR. This sample yields some 82,000 clones, of which 90% to 95% are seen a single time; approximately 9.9% belongs to the top ten. This sample comprised CD4+ or CD8+ T cells sorted from blood, obtained in a trial of the OX40 agonist ivuxolimab. The source is an adult with an advanced solid tumor such as melanoma, head and neck, liver or kidney cancer.

The chain has TRBV7-3 and TRBJ2-7, with D perhaps assigned TRBD1 or TRBD2 (6 bases each). The CDR3 is made up of 14 amino acids. Germline values: CDR1 SGHTA, CDR2 FQGTGA. V was cut by 6 bases and J by 0 bases, with 12 bases left in between. CDR3 sequence: CASSPGASSYEQYF. The CDR3 DNA is TGTGCCAGCAGTCCGGGGGCCAGCTCCTACGAGCAGTACTTC.

V is TRBV10-3 and J is TRBJ1-2; maybe TRBD1 (5 bases). CDR3 size: 15 residues. V was shortened by 0 bases and J by 7 bases, with 15 bases between the two germline ends. Germline CDR1 is ENHRY and CDR2 is SYGVKD. This CDR3 is CAISESMSGTGGYTF. Written as DNA, the CDR3 is TGTGCCATCAGTGAGTCGATGTCAGGGACGGGTGGCTACACCTTC.

The chain carries TRBV12-5 and TRBJ1-5; weak D call: TRBD1 (6 bases). V shed 8 bases and J shed 7 bases, with 21 bases lying between them. CDR1 is LGHNT, CDR2 FRNRAP, per germline. This CDR3 is built from 15 residues. The CDR3 region has the DNA TGTGCTAGTACGCCTGAACAGGGTCCGGGGCAGCCCCAGCATTTT. It encodes CASTPEQGPGQPQHF.

The V gene is TRBV15, the J gene TRBJ2-7; D is unclear. Germline values: CDR1 LNHNV, CDR2 YYDKDF (reference sequence). The CDR3 totals 14 residues. V lost 5 bases to trimming and J lost 3 bases, with 14 bases between them. This CDR3 is CATSPRDYSYEQYF. CDR3 nucleotides: TGTGCCACCAGCCCCAGAGATTACAGCTACGAGCAGTACTTC. Full variable domain (remainder filled in from reference TRBV15 and TRBJ2-7): DAMVIQNPRYQVTQFGKPVTLSCSQTLNHNVMYWYQQKSSQAPKLLFHYYDKDFNNEADTPDNFQSRRPNTSFCFLDIRSPGLGDTAMYLCATSPRDYSYEQYFGPGTRLTVT.

This clone was counted a few times. The rearrangement links TRBV27 to TRBJ2-7; TRBD2 agrees at 8 bases. Per the germline V gene, CDR1 is MNHEY and CDR2 is SMNVEV (reference sequence). J lost 3 bases, V lost 8 bases, and 6 bases had no gene match. CDR3 length: 13 amino acids. The CDR3 protein is CASGRGGGYEQYF. For the CDR3, the DNA is TGTGCCAGCGGACGGGGGGGCGGCTACGAGCAGTACTTC.

Concerning this clone itself: One end of the junction varies from germline; a read error may be responsible. The gene calls are TRBV7-2 and TRBJ2-7; TRBD2 agrees at 10 bases. Germline assignment: CDR1 SGHTA and CDR2 FQGNSA. This CDR3 is 16 amino acids long. CDR3 sequence: CASRLGLAESSYEQYF. The CDR3 DNA is TGTGCCAGCAGATTAGGACTAGCGGAAAGCTCCTACGAGCAGTACTTC.

The chain has TRBV7-9 and TRBJ2-3, with 9 bases identical to TRBD1. The CDR3 spans 16 residues. V gave up 4 bases and J gave up 2 bases; unmatched junction bases: 7. Germline assignment: CDR1 SEHNR and CDR2 FQNEAQ (reference sequence). CDR3 in amino acids: CASSYMGQGSTDTQYF. CDR3 DNA: TGTGCCAGCAGCTACATGGGACAGGGATCCACAGATACGCAGTATTTT.

This sequence joins TRBV4-1 and TRBJ2-7, with 7 bases that match TRBD2. CDR1 is MGHRA and CDR2 is YSYEKL in the germline V gene. The V segment lost 2 bases and the J segment 2 bases; nucleotides outside the gene matches: 9. This CDR3 has 16 residues. CDR3 region: CASSQQPGLLTYEQYF. DNA of the CDR3: TGCGCCAGCAGCCAACAACCGGGACTATTGACCTACGAGCAGTACTTC.

This clone was recorded only once. This chain joins TRBV18 and TRBJ2-6; D is ambiguous. V shed 1 base and J shed 0 bases, with 16 bases lying between them. The length of the CDR3 is 19 residues. The V gene's germline CDR1 is KGHSH and CDR2 LQKENI. This chain's CDR3 is CASSPLPGLLASGANVLTF. The CDR3 region has the DNA TGTGCCAGCTCACCACTACCAGGCCTTTTAGCCTCTGGGGCCAACGTCCTGACTTTC.

This clone was observed a single time. In DNA, the CDR3 is TGTGCCAGCAGCGTCCGGGACAGGGGTTTCATGGACACTGAAGCTTTCTTT. It specifies CASSVRDRGFMDTEAFF. V and J are TRBV9 and TRBJ1-1, with TRBD1 matching over 10 bases. This CDR3 has 17 amino acids. The V gene end was trimmed by 2 bases and the J gene end by 3 bases; junction bases not matched to a gene: 10. CDR1 SGDLS and CDR2 YYNGEE come from the germline V gene.

This chain uses TRBV29-1 with TRBJ2-7, with a tentative D call TRBD2 (6 bases). Trimming cost V 4 bases and J 7 bases, with 17 bases left between them. Germline-derived CDR1 and CDR2 are SQVTM and ANQGSEA. The CDR3 has 13 amino acids. The CDR3 region has the DNA TGCAGCGTTGTTTCTTCGGGGGTGGAGGAGCAGTACTTC. Translation: CSVVSSGVEEQYF.

As DNA, the CDR3 is TGTGCCTGGAGTATTACAGGGGCCACAGATACGCAGTATTTT. Amino acid sequence: CAWSITGATDTQYF. The chain employs TRBV30 and TRBJ2-3, with 7 bases fitting TRBD1. The germline V gene has CDR1 GTSNPN and CDR2 SVGIG (reference sequence). J lost 2 bases, V lost 2 bases, and 4 bases had no gene match. This CDR3 is built from 14 residues.

The J gene is TRBJ2-5, the V gene TRBV4-1; 11 positions match TRBD2. V dropped 0 bases and J dropped 5; count of bases not matched to a gene: 5. This CDR3 region has 16 residues. Germline V gene lookup returns CDR1 MGHRA and CDR2 YSYEKL. CDR3 sequence: CASSQDRASGRETQYF. Here the CDR3 DNA reads TGCGCCAGCAGCCAAGATAGGGCTAGCGGGAGGGAGACCCAGTACTTC.

This chain links TRBV5-6 with TRBJ2-2; TRBD2 is a possible D gene (5 bases). The ends were cut back, 10 bases at V and 5 bases at J, with 18 bases in the middle. This CDR3 is 14 amino acids long. Looked up from germline, CDR1 is SGHDT and CDR2 is YYEEEE. Here the CDR3 DNA reads TGTGCCGCAGCGTTATTTCGAGGGACCGGGGAGCTGTTTTTT. Residues: CAAALFRGTGELFF.

This clone was found once. This sequence joins TRBV5-6 and TRBJ1-5; D remains unclear. With 0 bases removed from V and 0 bases from J, the gap between germline ends came to 4 bases. CDR1 SGHDT and CDR2 YYEEEE come from the germline V gene. The CDR3 extends over 14 amino acids. The CDR3 loop is CASSLESSNQPQHF. The CDR3 bases are TGTGCCAGCAGCTTGGAAAGTAGCAATCAGCCCCAGCATTTT.

To note about this clone: The same CDR3 is also encoded by other DNA sequences in this sample. V is TRBV6-5 and J is TRBJ1-2; D gene unclear. The CDR3 runs to 13 residues. V was shortened by 0 bases and J by 2 bases, with 4 bases between the two germline ends. Germline CDR1 reads MNHEY; CDR2 reads SVGAGI. The CDR3 reads CASSYSPNYGYTF. The CDR3 bases are TGTGCCAGCAGTTACTCCCCAAACTATGGCTACACCTTC.

The chain links TRBV5-1 to TRBJ1-2; 9 nucleotides match TRBD1. There are 17 residues in the CDR3. V shed 1 base, J shed 4 bases, and the junction held 11 bases outside the gene matches. Per the germline V gene, CDR1 is SGHRS and CDR2 is YFSETQ. The CDR3 DNA follows: TGCGCCAGCAGCTTGCTCTCGACAGGGGGTACTTCCTATGGCTACACCTTC. Its protein is CASSLLSTGGTSYGYTF.

This rearrangement joins TRBV7-9 to TRBJ2-1; D unclear. V shed 6 bases and J shed 6 bases, with 18 bases lying between them. CDR3 length: 15 amino acids. Germline values: CDR1 SEHNR, CDR2 FQNEAQ (reference sequence). CDR3: CASSSSGLSRNEQFF. The CDR3 DNA reads TGTGCCAGCAGTTCCTCCGGGCTCTCCCGCAATGAGCAGTTCTTC.